Presented here are 13 T cell receptor beta chains from one specimen sequenced in a study of T cell responses to AZD1222 COVID-19 vaccine. Clones were sequenced by immunoSEQ multiplex PCR, and TCRdb holds only the in-frame ones, with some missing. This table has about 150,000 clones, around nine tenths appearing once. Source: peripheral blood, taken on day 0 of AZD1222 vaccination. The receptors shown here come from an adult in good health.

The V gene is TRBV27, the J gene TRBJ1-1, with D possibly TRBD1 on 5 matching bases. Per the germline V gene, CDR1 is MNHEY and CDR2 is SMNVEV (reference sequence). This CDR3 spans 16 amino acids. V lost 6 bases and J lost 0, with 17 bases in between. This CDR3 is CASSKRQPEMNTEAFF. The CDR3 nucleotides are TGTGCCAGCAGCAAGCGACAGCCCGAAATGAACACTGAAGCTTTCTTT.

This clone was counted a few times. The chain is built from TRBV10-3 and TRBJ2-2; D ambiguous. Germline V gene data show CDR1 as ENHRY and CDR2 as SYGVKD. The CDR3 consists of 16 residues. V was cut by 6 bases and J by 1 base, with 15 bases left in between. The CDR3 here is CAISESFNLNTGELFF. CDR3 nucleotide sequence: TGTGCCATCAGCGAAAGTTTCAACCTGAACACCGGGGAGCTGTTTTTT.

V usage is TRBV19 and J usage is TRBJ2-3; D gene unclear. With 6 bases removed from V and 0 bases from J, the gap between germline ends came to 4 bases. This CDR3 region has 12 residues. Germline CDR1 LNHDA, CDR2 SQIVND (reference sequence). The CDR3 loop is CASRQSTDTQYF. Written as DNA, the CDR3 is TGTGCCAGTAGACAGAGCACAGATACGCAGTATTTT.

The rearrangement uses TRBV19 and TRBJ1-1; D is uncertain. Trimming stripped 7 bases from V and 2 bases from J, with 2 bases between. CDR3 length equals 10 residues. Germline V gene data show CDR1 as LNHDA and CDR2 as SQIVND (reference sequence). CDR3 sequence (DNA): TGTGCCAGTATCAACACTGAAGCTTTCTTT. Encoded protein: CASINTEAFF.

V usage is TRBV5-1 and J usage is TRBJ2-7; D may be TRBD2 (5 bases). With 0 bases removed from V and 8 bases from J, the gap between germline ends came to 6 bases. The CDR3 covers 11 residues. The germline V gene has CDR1 SGHRS and CDR2 YFSETQ. The CDR3 bases are TGCGCCAGCAGCTTGGCCGGGAAGCAGTACTTC. It yields the protein CASSLAGKQYF.

This sequence joins TRBV7-9 and TRBJ2-2; 10 nucleotides agree with TRBD2. CDR3 length equals 17 residues. Trimming took 0 bases from V and 6 from J; bases not matched to a gene: 7. CDR1 SEHNR and CDR2 FQNEAQ come from the germline V gene (reference sequence). Here the CDR3 reads CASSLARGLAGAGELFF. Written as DNA, the CDR3 is TGTGCCAGCAGCTTAGCGCGGGGGCTAGCGGGAGCCGGGGAGCTGTTTTTT. The full variable domain, completed using reference TRBV7-9 and TRBJ2-2, is DTGVSQNPRHKITKRGQNVTFRCDPISEHNRLYWYRQTLGQGPEFLTYFQNEAQLEKSRLLSDRFSAERPKGSFSTLEIQRTEQGDSAMYLCASSLARGLAGAGELFFGEGSRLTVL.

The genes are TRBV5-1 and TRBJ2-1, with 12 bases identical to TRBD2. CDR1 is SGHRS and CDR2 is YFSETQ in the germline V gene. The V segment lost 3 bases and the J segment 1 base; nucleotides outside the gene matches: 5. The CDR3 sequence is 17 residues long. The CDR3 region has the DNA TGCGCCAGCAGCTGGGGACTAGCGGGTGATTCCTACAATGAGCAGTTCTTC. As protein: CASSWGLAGDSYNEQFF. Full variable domain (outside the CDR3, taken from reference TRBV5-1 and TRBJ2-1): KAGVTQTPRYLIKTRGQQVTLSCSPISGHRSVSWYQQTPGQGLQFLFEYFSETQRNKGNFPGRFSGRQFSNSRSEMNVSTLELGDSALYLCASSWGLAGDSYNEQFFGPGTRLTVL.

This rearrangement joins TRBV9 to TRBJ2-3, with a tentative D call TRBD1 (6 bases). The CDR3 sequence is 15 residues long. The germline CDR1 and CDR2 sequences are SGDLS and YYNGEE. Trimming took 4 bases from V and 3 from J, leaving 15 bases between them. In DNA, the CDR3 is TGTGCCAGCAGCACACAGGGAGTGCGGACAGATACGCAGTATTTT. Encoded protein: CASSTQGVRTDTQYF.

CDR3 in amino acids: CASSLFGGRGEKLFF. The CDR3 DNA reads as TGTGCCAGCAGTTTATTCGGGGGGAGAGGTGAAAAACTGTTTTTT. This chain links TRBV27 with TRBJ1-4; possible D gene TRBD1, 5 bases. Germline loops: CDR1 MNHEY, CDR2 SMNVEV (reference sequence). The CDR3 has 15 amino acids. Trimming stripped 1 base from V and 7 bases from J, with 13 bases between. The variable domain in full, with the rest retrieved from reference TRBV27 and TRBJ1-4, is EAQVTQNPRYLITVTGKKLTVTCSQNMNHEYMSWYRQDPGLGLRQIYYSMNVEVTDKGDVPEGYKVSRKEKRNFPLILESPSPNQTSLYFCASSLFGGRGEKLFFGSGTQLSVL.

This chain connects TRBV11-2 to TRBJ2-7; no firm D call. In germline, CDR1 is SGHAT, CDR2 FQNNGV. Trimming left V 5 bases short and J 3 bases short, with 14 bases between. There are 14 residues in the CDR3. The chain's CDR3 is CASSVTASHYEQYF. In DNA form, the CDR3 reads TGTGCCAGCAGCGTAACGGCCAGCCACTACGAGCAGTACTTC. Drawing the rest from reference TRBV11-2 and TRBJ2-7, the complete variable domain is EAGVAQSPRYKIIEKRQSVAFWCNPISGHATLYWYQQILGQGPKLLIQFQNNGVVDDSQLPKDRFSAERLKGVDSTLKIQPAKLEDSAVYLCASSVTASHYEQYFGPGTRLTVT.

The chain has TRBV21-1 and TRBJ1-5; TRBD1 was called by the table and not checked on the DNA. TRBV21-1 constitutes a pseudogene. This CDR3 region has 15 residues. The CDR3 DNA follows: TGTGCCAGCAGCGGATCGCAGGTCATACCTCAGCCCCAGCATTTT. Its translation is CASSGSQVIPQPQHF.

The chain combines TRBV10-3 with TRBJ1-1; D possibly corresponds to TRBD1 (6 bases). CDR1 and CDR2 (germline): ENHRY, SYGVKD. Deletions cut 2 bases from V and 3 bases from J, with 10 bases between. The CDR3 runs to 14 residues. The DNA for the CDR3 is TGTGCCATCAGTGAGACAGGGATATACACTGAAGCTTTCTTT. It yields the protein CAISETGIYTEAFF.

The rearrangement uses TRBV11-2 and TRBJ2-1, with 13 bases identical to TRBD2. CDR1 and CDR2 from the germline V gene are SGHAT and FQNNGV. CDR3 length equals 15 residues. The V segment lost 0 bases and the J segment 9 bases; nucleotides outside the gene matches: 2. For the CDR3, the DNA is TGTGCCAGCAGCTTAGATGGACTAGCGGGAGTTGAGCAGTTCTTC. As protein: CASSLDGLAGVEQFF. Based on the CDR3 plus reference TRBV11-2 and TRBJ2-1, the full variable domain is EAGVAQSPRYKIIEKRQSVAFWCNPISGHATLYWYQQILGQGPKLLIQFQNNGVVDDSQLPKDRFSAERLKGVDSTLKIQPAKLEDSAVYLCASSLDGLAGVEQFFGPGTRLTVL.